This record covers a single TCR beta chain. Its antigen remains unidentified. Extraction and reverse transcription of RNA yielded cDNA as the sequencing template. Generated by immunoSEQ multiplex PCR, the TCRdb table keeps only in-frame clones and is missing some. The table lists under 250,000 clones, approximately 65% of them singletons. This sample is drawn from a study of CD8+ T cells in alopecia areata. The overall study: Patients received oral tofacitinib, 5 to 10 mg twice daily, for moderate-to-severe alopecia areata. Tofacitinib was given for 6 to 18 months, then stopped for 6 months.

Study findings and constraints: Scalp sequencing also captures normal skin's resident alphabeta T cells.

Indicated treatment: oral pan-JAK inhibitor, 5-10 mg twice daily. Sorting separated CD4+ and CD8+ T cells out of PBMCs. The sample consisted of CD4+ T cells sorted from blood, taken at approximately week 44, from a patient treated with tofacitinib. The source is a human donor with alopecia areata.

The CDR3, as DNA: TGTGCCAGCAGTTCCTCCTACGAGCAGTACTTC. It codes for CASSSSYEQYF. This chain connects TRBV27 to TRBJ2-7; D remains unclear. Per germline, CDR1 MNHEY and CDR2 SMNVEV (reference sequence). The CDR3 spans 11 residues. V was shortened by 4 bases and J by 0 bases, with 1 base between the two germline ends.